This T cell receptor (beta chain) was obtained from a study of blood T cell repertoires in COVID-19. At the level of the study: Donors in the United States, Italy and Spain gave samples during acute or convalescent COVID-19. T cells, B-cell-depleted T cells, or PBMCs provided the cDNA or gDNA that served as material.

Only a few counts were recorded for this clone. Different DNA sequences within this sample yield the same CDR3. Trimming took 5 bases from V and 3 from J, leaving 7 bases between them. The CDR3 totals 12 residues. CDR1 is SGHAT, CDR2 FQDESV, per germline (reference sequence). Authors' processing steps: By means of reference gene primer amplification, nucleated cell counts were estimated. Only in-frame clones appear in the TCRdb table, and some are missing; sequencing was by immunoSEQ multiplex PCR. Clone size and the V and J calls come from that table; the DNA yielded D and trimming. The table records about 76,000 clones, about 88% of them present only once.

The chain has TRBV11-1 and TRBJ1-1, with TRBD1 as a possible D gene (6 bases). The origin of this receptor is a man in his forties or fifties with acute or convalescent COVID-19. Sequenced: peripheral blood. CDR3 protein: CASSHRDTEAFF. DNA of the CDR3: TGTGCCAGCAGCCACAGGGACACTGAAGCTTTCTTT.